One and the same sample provided the 29 T cell receptor beta chains below, sequenced in a study of response to subunit inactivated influenza vaccine. Via MiXCR, TCRdb re-called the RT-PCR reads, giving one row per CDR3 protein. This table has around 520,000 distinct CDR3 sequences, roughly 10% appearing once. This specimen consisted of PBMCs from blood, obtained on the day of vaccination. Receptor source: a man aged 50 to 60 who received an inactivated influenza vaccine.

This clonotype was recorded a few times. The chain has TRBV10-3 and TRBJ1-5, with a weak D call TRBD1 (6 bases). The CDR3 has 14 amino acids. Germline loops: CDR1 ENHRY, CDR2 SYGVKD. V was shortened by 10 bases and J by 7 bases, with 20 bases between the two germline ends. CDR3 DNA: TGTGCCACCCCTGGCACAGGGCAAAGCCAGCCCCAGCATTTT. Residues: CATPGTGQSQPQHF.

Ten or more counts support this clonotype. V and J are TRBV29-1 and TRBJ2-7; D gene unclear. V lost 4 bases to trimming and J lost 5 bases, with 9 bases between them. Germline V gene lookup returns CDR1 SQVTM and CDR2 ANQGSEA. The CDR3 consists of 11 residues. CDR3 loop: CSVATVDEQYF. In DNA, the CDR3 is TGCAGCGTTGCGACGGTGGACGAGCAGTACTTC.

This clonotype turned up a few times. The chain joins TRBV11-2 to TRBJ2-7, with D tentatively TRBD2 (6 bases). Germline V gives CDR1 SGHAT, CDR2 FQNNGV. V lost 5 bases, J lost 5 bases, and 19 bases lay in between. CDR3 length: 15 residues. The chain's CDR3 is CASSPLGGEVDEQYF. DNA of the CDR3: TGTGCCAGCAGCCCCCTCGGTGGGGAGGTAGACGAGCAGTACTTC. The full variable domain, rest sourced from reference TRBV11-2 and TRBJ2-7, is EAGVAQSPRYKIIEKRQSVAFWCNPISGHATLYWYQQILGQGPKLLIQFQNNGVVDDSQLPKDRFSAERLKGVDSTLKIQPAKLEDSAVYLCASSPLGGEVDEQYFGPGTRLTVT.

This clonotype occurred a few times. J is TRBJ2-1 and V is TRBV15, with D hard to call. CDR1 is LNHNV, CDR2 YYDKDF, per germline (reference sequence). This CDR3 contains 13 residues. Trimming removed 3 bases from V and 1 base from J, with 4 bases in between. CDR3 in amino acids: CATSSDSYNEQFF. The CDR3 DNA is TGTGCCACCAGCAGCGATTCCTACAATGAGCAGTTCTTC.

This clonotype was detected a few times. The chain joins TRBV28 to TRBJ2-7, with TRBD1 matching over 7 bases. Germline values: CDR1 MDHEN, CDR2 SYDVKM. CDR3 length: 15 amino acids. V lost 6 bases to trimming and J lost 4 bases; unmatched junction nucleotides: 12. CDR3 bases: TGTGCCAGCAGCAGAGTCGGACAGGAGAGATACGAGCAGTACTTC. This sequence encodes CASSRVGQERYEQYF.

The rearrangement joins TRBV4-1 to TRBJ1-5; D not resolved. Trimming shortened V by 1 base and J by 6 bases, and 7 bases separated the two germline ends. The CDR3 is 13 amino acids. CDR1 is MGHRA, CDR2 YSYEKL, per germline. This CDR3 reads CASSQGLPQPQHF. For the CDR3, the DNA is TGCGCCAGCAGCCAAGGACTTCCTCAGCCCCAGCATTTT.

The chain recombines TRBV7-9 with TRBJ2-3, with TRBD2 matching over 8 bases. Losses at the gene ends were 0 bases for V and 1 base for J; bases not matched to a gene: 3. CDR1 is SEHNR, CDR2 FQNEAQ, per germline (reference sequence). The CDR3 consists of 16 residues. CDR3: CASSLALREGTDTQYF. CDR3 nucleotides: TGTGCCAGCAGCTTAGCGTTGCGGGAGGGCACAGATACGCAGTATTTT.

This clonotype was detected a few times. V gene TRBV5-1 combines with J gene TRBJ2-1; 10 bases line up with TRBD2. This CDR3 has 15 residues. V lost 4 bases to trimming and J lost 6 bases; unmatched junction nucleotides: 7. Germline V lookup: CDR1 SGHRS, CDR2 YFSETQ. The CDR3 DNA is TGCGCCAGCAGCCCGGGACTAGCGTGGGGCAATGAGCAGTTCTTC. It codes for CASSPGLAWGNEQFF.

This clonotype came up a few times. The rearrangement uses TRBV15 and TRBJ1-3, with D possibly matching TRBD1 (6 bases). The length of the CDR3 is 15 residues. Per the germline V gene, CDR1 is LNHNV and CDR2 is YYDKDF (reference sequence). V was trimmed by 7 bases and J by 3 bases, leaving 16 bases between them. The CDR3 loop reads CATTGGGLSGNTIYF. DNA of the CDR3: TGTGCCACCACCGGAGGGGGGCTAAGTGGAAACACCATATATTTT.

This clonotype has just a few counts. This chain joins TRBV3-1 and TRBJ2-1; 9 nucleotides agree with TRBD1. The CDR3 runs 12 residues. With V trimmed by 3 bases and J by 15 bases, 6 bases remained unmatched. CDR1 is LGHDT and CDR2 is YNNKEL in the germline V gene (reference sequence). CDR3 bases: TGTGCCAGCAGCCAGGGACAGGGCGGTAGGTTCTTC. This translates into CASSQGQGGRFF.

This clonotype was seen a handful of times. This rearrangement joins TRBV6-6 to TRBJ2-7; no firm D call. The CDR3 consists of 12 residues. Trimming cost V 5 bases and J 4 bases, with 9 bases left between them. The germline V gene has CDR1 MNHNY and CDR2 SVGAGI (reference sequence). CDR3 loop: CASSPEAYEQYF. The CDR3 DNA sequence: TGTGCCAGCAGTCCCGAGGCTTACGAGCAGTACTTC.

This clonotype was detected many times. The gene calls are TRBV3-1 and TRBJ1-2; TRBD1 might be the D (5 bases). This CDR3 is built from 15 residues. V dropped 0 bases and J dropped 5 bases, with 13 bases sitting between them. Looked up from germline, CDR1 is LGHDT and CDR2 is YNNKEL (reference sequence). The CDR3 DNA follows: TGTGCCAGCAGCCAAGATAGTAGAGGGGCTTATGGCTACACCTTC. Its translation is CASSQDSRGAYGYTF.

This clonotype has only a few counts. V gene TRBV29-1 combines with J gene TRBJ2-3; D is uncertain. The CDR3 has 13 residues. Germline lookup yields CDR1 SQVTM and CDR2 ANQGSEA. The germline V and J ends were trimmed by 4 bases and 1 base, with 9 bases remaining between them. The CDR3 reads CSVGRAGTDTQYF. The CDR3 nucleotides are TGCAGCGTTGGTAGGGCGGGCACAGATACGCAGTATTTT.

This clonotype was detected only a few times. The V gene is TRBV5-6, the J gene TRBJ2-4; TRBD1 is a possible D gene (5 bases). The CDR3 has 15 residues. The germline gives CDR1 SGHDT, CDR2 YYEEEE. V lost 2 bases and J 0 bases, leaving 9 bases between the germline ends. This CDR3 reads CASSFGHLAKNIQYF. DNA for the CDR3: TGTGCCAGCAGCTTTGGACACCTAGCCAAAAACATTCAGTACTTC.

The CDR3 here is CSVETAPSTDTQYF. In DNA form, the CDR3 reads TGCAGCGTTGAAACAGCCCCGAGCACAGATACGCAGTATTTT. The rearrangement links TRBV29-1 to TRBJ2-3; D is unclear. Trimming cost V 2 bases and J 0 bases, with 9 bases left between them. There are 14 residues in the CDR3. The germline V gene encodes CDR1 SQVTM and CDR2 ANQGSEA.

This clonotype was recorded a few times. The gene calls are TRBV10-3 and TRBJ2-1; 12 positions match TRBD2. Germline V gene data show CDR1 as ENHRY and CDR2 as SYGVKD. The CDR3 is 15 amino acids. The trim removed 6 bases at V and 7 bases at J, leaving 7 bases unmatched. The CDR3 region has the DNA TGTGCCATCAGCCCGACTAGCGGGGGAGGTAATGAGCAGTTCTTC. This sequence encodes CAISPTSGGGNEQFF.

This clonotype was counted between two and nine times. The CDR3 loop reads CSVRRTGANWASASGTGELFF. The CDR3 DNA is TGCAGCGTACGACGGACAGGGGCTAATTGGGCTAGCGCTTCGGGGACCGGGGAGCTGTTTTTT. The V gene is TRBV29-1, the J gene TRBJ2-2; TRBD1 aligns across 9 bases. Germline V lookup: CDR1 SQVTM, CDR2 ANQGSEA. The V segment lost 6 bases and the J segment 5 bases; nucleotides outside the gene matches: 28. The CDR3 spans 21 residues.

This clonotype occurred many times. The chain recombines TRBV24-1 with TRBJ2-1; D is ambiguous. V shed 2 bases and J shed 0 bases, with 1 base lying between them. The CDR3 loop spans 13 amino acids. Germline CDR1 KGHDR, CDR2 SFDVKD. The CDR3 loop is CATSDSSYNEQFF. The CDR3 DNA follows: TGTGCCACCAGTGATTCCTCCTACAATGAGCAGTTCTTC.

Note on this clonotype: Relative to the germline gene, one junction end is altered; a read error may explain this. This chain connects TRBV28 to TRBJ2-1, with TRBD2 as a possible D gene (6 bases). CDR3 size: 19 residues. Germline CDR1 and CDR2: MDHEN and SYDVKM. The CDR3 reads CASSFYPITGTRTHNDQFF. CDR3 coding DNA: TGTGCCAGCAGTTTCTATCCAATAACCGGGACTCGCACCCACAATGATCAGTTCTTC. Combining the CDR3 with reference TRBV28 and TRBJ2-1 gives the whole variable domain DVKVTQSSRYLVKRTGEKVFLECVQDMDHENMFWYRQDPGLGLRLIYFSYDVKMKEKGDIPEGYSVSREKKERFSLILESASTNQTSMYLCASSFYPITGTRTHNDQFFGPGTRLTVL.

This clonotype was seen more than once but under ten times. This chain connects TRBV28 to TRBJ1-2, with 8 nucleotides matching TRBD1. After removal of 2 bases from V and 8 bases from J, the junction contained 7 bases not matched to a gene. CDR3 length: 14 residues. Germline-derived CDR1 and CDR2 are MDHEN and SYDVKM. CDR3 coding DNA: TGTGCCAGCAGTTTAGCCCGGACAGGGCGCGGCTACACCTTC. Translation: CASSLARTGRGYTF.

This sequence joins TRBV6-2 or TRBV6-3 and TRBJ2-1; 13 bases fit TRBD2. The V segment lost 3 bases and the J segment 0 bases; nucleotides outside the gene matches: 17. This CDR3 is built from 22 residues. Germline CDR1 reads MNHEY; CDR2 reads SVGEGT. CDR3 residues: CASSYPGLAGSPDFSSYNEQFF. CDR3 DNA sequence: TGTGCCAGCAGTTATCCGGGACTAGCGGGATCACCCGACTTCAGCTCCTACAATGAGCAGTTCTTC.

The rearrangement links TRBV14 to TRBJ2-2; the D is unclear. Trimming left V 3 bases short and J 6 bases short, with 8 bases between. This CDR3 comprises 13 residues. Germline CDR1 SGHDN, CDR2 FVKESK. The CDR3 coding sequence is TGTGCCAGCAGCCAGTGGACGGCCGGGGAGCTGTTTTTT. Protein: CASSQWTAGELFF.

This clonotype was seen only a few times. The chain has TRBV15 and TRBJ2-1; 9 bases fit TRBD2. J was trimmed by 2 bases and V by 4 bases; bases with no gene match: 6. This CDR3 region has 16 residues. CDR1 and CDR2 (germline): LNHNV, YYDKDF (reference sequence). The CDR3 bases are TGTGCCACCAGCACTTCTAGCGGGGTAACCTACAATGAGCAGTTCTTC. It codes for CATSTSSGVTYNEQFF.

This sequence joins TRBV18 and TRBJ2-4; TRBD1 matches at 7 bases. The germline V gene has CDR1 KGHSH and CDR2 LQKENI. The trim removed 3 bases at V and 0 bases at J, leaving 8 bases unmatched. The CDR3 is 17 amino acids. The CDR3 region has the DNA TGTGCCAGCTCACCTCTAGGACAGGCGATAGCCAAAAACATTCAGTACTTC. Residues: CASSPLGQAIAKNIQYF.

This clonotype was picked up many times. The chain employs TRBV4-2 and TRBJ2-1; 9 bases line up with TRBD1. V lost 8 bases, J lost 4 bases, and 9 bases stayed unmatched. This CDR3 has 15 amino acids. Germline-derived CDR1 and CDR2 are LGHNA and YNFKEQ. Here the CDR3 DNA reads TGTGCCAGCCGAAATACAGGGGGCCCTTACAATGAGCAGTTCTTC. It is translated as CASRNTGGPYNEQFF.

V is TRBV5-1 and J is TRBJ1-6, with a possible D match to TRBD1 (6 bases). The V gene lost 3 bases and the J gene lost 3 bases, with 13 bases spanning the gap. Germline V gene sequence: CDR1 SGHRS, CDR2 YFSETQ. The CDR3 runs 16 residues. DNA for the CDR3: TGCGCCAGCAGCTCAGGACAGAATGGCTATAATTCACCCCTCCACTTT. Translating it yields CASSSGQNGYNSPLHF.

CDR3 loop: CASSSGVLLDTQYF. The CDR3 DNA sequence: TGTGCCAGCAGTTCCGGGGTCCTGCTGGATACGCAGTATTTT. This chain links TRBV6-5 with TRBJ2-3, with D perhaps TRBD2 (5 bases). The germline gives CDR1 MNHEY, CDR2 SVGAGI. The CDR3 extends over 14 amino acids. Trimming shortened V by 4 bases and J by 6 bases, and 14 bases separated the two germline ends.

This clonotype was picked up many times. This chain's CDR3 is CATSRGTFNTEAFF. The CDR3 DNA reads TGTGCCACCAGCAGAGGTACCTTCAACACTGAAGCTTTCTTT. V is TRBV15 and J is TRBJ1-1, with D hard to call. Germline V lookup: CDR1 LNHNV, CDR2 YYDKDF (reference sequence). This CDR3 region has 14 residues. Trimming left V 1 base short and J 2 bases short, with 8 bases between.

The chain is built from TRBV7-2 and TRBJ2-7; possible D gene TRBD1, 5 bases. Trimming took 6 bases from V and 3 from J, leaving 12 bases between them. The germline V gene has CDR1 SGHTA and CDR2 FQGNSA. CDR3 length equals 13 residues. The CDR3 region has the DNA TGTGCCAGCAGAACCATAGACAGCTACGAGCAGTACTTC. It yields the protein CASRTIDSYEQYF.